This T cell receptor beta chain was observed in a study of vaccination and CD4 T cells after COVID-19. Oncomine TCR Beta short-read sequencing was applied to DNA from cultured CD4+ T cells. Via MiXCR, TCRdb re-called the PCR reads, giving one row per CDR3 protein. The sample holds about 21,000 distinct CDR3 sequences; approximately 50% are singletons and the top ten take approximately 9.2%. The treatment here: approximately nine-day PBMC culture with coronavirus spike peptide pools or control peptides (ViraFEST assay). Note on this clonotype: Its target is unknown.

Looked up from germline, CDR1 is SGHTA and CDR2 is FQGNSA. V lost 5 bases to trimming and J lost 0 bases; unmatched junction nucleotides: 5. CDR3 length: 16 amino acids. The sequenced material came from CD4+ T cells from blood, cultured in vitro. The source of this sequence is a human donor who had recovered from COVID-19. The rearrangement uses TRBV7-2 and TRBJ2-5; TRBD2 agrees at 11 bases. This CDR3 is CASSPGTSGYQETQYF. The CDR3 DNA sequence: TGTGCCAGCAGCCCGGGGACTAGCGGATACCAAGAGACCCAGTACTTC.